The 14 T cell receptor beta chains in this list originate from one sample, sequenced in a study of cytotoxic CD8 clonotypes in ibrutinib-treated CLL. Some clones are missing from TCRdb's copy, which holds only in-frame ones; the method was immunoSEQ multiplex PCR. The data contain 200,000 to 250,000 clones, 70% of them seen just once; the ten biggest clones take up about 6.2%. The sequencing here drew on PBMCs, taken after 12 months of ibrutinib treatment. These receptors all stem from a human donor with chronic lymphocytic leukemia.

The V and J genes are TRBV7-2 and TRBJ2-5; D call uncertain. V lost 5 bases to trimming and J lost 5 bases, with 6 bases between them. Germline-derived CDR1 and CDR2 are SGHTA and FQGNSA. This CDR3 has 11 amino acids. CDR3 DNA sequence: TGTGCCAGCAGCAATTGGGAGACCCAGTACTTC. Translated: CASSNWETQYF.

A few counts support this clone. The chain carries TRBV13 and TRBJ2-7; D is unclear. V gave up 3 bases and J gave up 3 bases, with 15 bases separating them. The CDR3 has 15 residues. Germline CDR1 reads PRHDT; CDR2 reads FYEKMQ (reference sequence). For the CDR3, the DNA is TGTGCCAGCAGCTTGGGTCACTCCGTCATCTACGAGCAGTACTTC. It translates to CASSLGHSVIYEQYF. Complete variable domain (other parts from reference TRBV13 and TRBJ2-7): AAGVIQSPRHLIKEKRETATLKCYPIPRHDTVYWYQQGPGQDPQFLISFYEKMQSDKGSIPDRFSAQQFSDYHSELNMSSLELGDSALYFCASSLGHSVIYEQYFGPGTRLTVT.

The J gene is TRBJ2-3, the V gene TRBV2; D might be TRBD1 (5 bases). This CDR3 region has 15 residues. Between the trimmed V and J ends, which lost 2 bases and 3 bases, there was a span of 12 bases. Per germline, CDR1 SNHLY and CDR2 FYNNEI. This CDR3 is CASSEIAKGTDTQYF. CDR3 DNA: TGTGCCAGCAGTGAAATTGCGAAGGGGACAGATACGCAGTATTTT.

The table lists this clone with a count of one. This chain uses TRBV6-1 with TRBJ1-1; D uncertain. Trimming cost V 7 bases and J 3 bases, with 9 bases left between them. CDR1 is MNHNS and CDR2 is SASEGT in the germline V gene. This CDR3 is built from 12 residues. This CDR3 is CASKFRDTEAFF. Written as DNA, the CDR3 is TGTGCCAGCAAATTCCGGGACACTGAAGCTTTCTTT.

This rearrangement joins TRBV30 to TRBJ2-5; TRBD1 is a possible D gene (6 bases). The germline gives CDR1 GTSNPN, CDR2 SVGIG (reference sequence). The CDR3 length is 15 residues. Trimming took off 0 bases at V and 3 bases at J, with 14 bases between the two ends. CDR3 in DNA: TGTGCCTGGAGTGTTCCTCAGGGGTCGAAAGAGACCCAGTACTTC. Translated: CAWSVPQGSKETQYF.

In its sample, this clone was seen a few times. CDR3 region: CASSYGIGPTYEQYF. Here the CDR3 DNA reads TGTGCCAGCAGTTACGGTATAGGGCCGACCTACGAGCAGTACTTC. The genes are TRBV6-5 and TRBJ2-7, with D unclear. V lost 2 bases and J lost 2, with 13 bases in between. This CDR3 is 15 amino acids long. Per germline, CDR1 MNHEY and CDR2 SVGAGI.

The rearrangement links TRBV6-5 to TRBJ2-7; D call uncertain. The CDR3 has 15 amino acids. V lost 0 bases and J lost 1, with 10 bases in between. Germline V gene data show CDR1 as MNHEY and CDR2 as SVGAGI. Here the CDR3 reads CASSYSSTASYEQYF. The CDR3 nucleotides are TGTGCCAGCAGTTACTCGAGTACAGCTTCCTACGAGCAGTACTTC.

The gene calls are TRBV30 and TRBJ1-5; 7 bases match TRBD1. Germline values: CDR1 GTSNPN, CDR2 SVGIG (reference sequence). CDR3 length: 15 amino acids. J gave up 4 bases and V 0 bases, and 6 bases lay outside the gene matches. DNA for the CDR3: TGTGCCTGGAGTGTTTCTGGGGACAGAAATCAGCCCCAGCATTTT. Its translation is CAWSVSGDRNQPQHF.

The rearrangement joins TRBV7-9 to TRBJ1-2; 8 nucleotides align to TRBD1. The CDR3 loop spans 13 amino acids. Germline assignment: CDR1 SEHNR and CDR2 FQNEAQ (reference sequence). J gave up 7 bases and V 5 bases, and 6 bases lay outside the gene matches. The chain's CDR3 is CASSLRQGFGYTF. The CDR3 DNA reads as TGTGCCAGCAGCCTACGACAGGGGTTTGGCTACACCTTC.

CDR3: CASLGQDYGYTF. The CDR3 nucleotides are TGCGCCAGCCTCGGTCAGGACTATGGCTACACCTTC. V gene TRBV5-1 combines with J gene TRBJ1-2; no clear D gene. Germline V lookup: CDR1 SGHRS, CDR2 YFSETQ. This CDR3 spans 12 amino acids. V dropped 7 bases and J dropped 3 bases, with 10 bases sitting between them.

This chain links TRBV5-1 with TRBJ2-5; 11 bases agree with TRBD2. CDR3 size: 14 residues. Per germline, CDR1 SGHRS and CDR2 YFSETQ. With V trimmed by 4 bases and J by 5 bases, 4 bases remained unmatched. CDR3 coding DNA: TGCGCCAGCAGCATAGCGGGGGGGCTGGAGACCCAGTACTTC. As protein: CASSIAGGLETQYF.

The rearrangement uses TRBV7-2 and TRBJ1-1; D gene ambiguous. Germline values: CDR1 SGHTA, CDR2 FQGNSA. This CDR3 has 14 residues. Trimming removed 4 bases at V and 0 bases at J, with 9 bases between. The CDR3 spells CASSSQALNTEAFF. In DNA, the CDR3 is TGTGCCAGCAGCTCCCAGGCCTTGAACACTGAAGCTTTCTTT.

The chain is built from TRBV5-1 and TRBJ1-3, with TRBD1 matching over 7 bases. CDR1 and CDR2 from the germline V gene are SGHRS and YFSETQ. V lost 1 base to trimming and J lost 2 bases; unmatched junction nucleotides: 6. This CDR3 is 16 amino acids long. DNA of the CDR3: TGCGCCAGCAGCTTGCCTCCGGGACAGCCTGGAAACACCATATATTTT. It translates to CASSLPPGQPGNTIYF.

This sequence joins TRBV5-1 and TRBJ2-4; no clear D. V dropped 6 bases and J dropped 6 bases, with 19 bases sitting between them. Germline-derived CDR1 and CDR2 are SGHRS and YFSETQ. CDR3 length: 15 amino acids. CDR3 region: CASTSSSGFRNIQYF. CDR3 sequence (DNA): TGCGCCAGCACCTCTTCGTCCGGGTTTAGAAACATTCAGTACTTC.